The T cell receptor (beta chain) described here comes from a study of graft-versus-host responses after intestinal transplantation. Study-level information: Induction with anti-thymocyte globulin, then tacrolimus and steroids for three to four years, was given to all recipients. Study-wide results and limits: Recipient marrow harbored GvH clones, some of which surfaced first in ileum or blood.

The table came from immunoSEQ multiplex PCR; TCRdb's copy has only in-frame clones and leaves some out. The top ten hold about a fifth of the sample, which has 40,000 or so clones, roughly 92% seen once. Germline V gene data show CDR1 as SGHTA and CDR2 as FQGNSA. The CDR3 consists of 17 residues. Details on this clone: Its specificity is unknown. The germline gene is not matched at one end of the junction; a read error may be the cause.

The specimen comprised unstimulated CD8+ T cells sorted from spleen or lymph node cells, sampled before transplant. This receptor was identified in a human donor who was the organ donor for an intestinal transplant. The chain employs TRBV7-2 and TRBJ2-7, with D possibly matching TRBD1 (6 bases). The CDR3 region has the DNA TGTGCCAGCAGCTCACAGGGACCAGGGTTTGGTTCCTACGGGCAGTACTTC. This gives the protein CASSSQGPGFGSYGQYF.